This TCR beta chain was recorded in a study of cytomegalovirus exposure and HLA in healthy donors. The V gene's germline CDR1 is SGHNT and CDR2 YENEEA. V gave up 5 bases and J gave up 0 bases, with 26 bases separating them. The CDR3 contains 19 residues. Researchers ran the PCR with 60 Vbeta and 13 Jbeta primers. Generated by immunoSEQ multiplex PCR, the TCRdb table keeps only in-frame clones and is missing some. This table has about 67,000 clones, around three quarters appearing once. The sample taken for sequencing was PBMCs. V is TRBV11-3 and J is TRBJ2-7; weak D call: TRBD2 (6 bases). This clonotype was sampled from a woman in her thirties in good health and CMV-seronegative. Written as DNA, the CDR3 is TGTGCCAGCAGCCAAATAACACCCCCCAGCGGGCCCTTCTCCTACGAGCAGTACTTC. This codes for CASSQITPPSGPFSYEQYF.